This T cell receptor beta chain was documented in a study of blood T cell repertoires in COVID-19. About the research overall: COVID-19 samples, acute and convalescent, were from the United States, Italy and Spain. Nucleic acid was either cDNA or gDNA, and it came from T cells, B-cell-depleted T cells, or PBMCs.

The authors' processing: From reference gene primer amplification, estimates of nucleated cell counts were derived. Only in-frame clones appear in the TCRdb table, and some are missing; sequencing was by immunoSEQ multiplex PCR. That table supplies the V and J calls and clone size; D and trimming were determined from the DNA. The sample yields some 42,000 clones, roughly nine tenths seen once. What was sequenced was peripheral blood. The clonotype comes from a man aged 50 to 60 with active COVID-19.

The CDR3, as DNA: TGTGCCAGCAGGGCGACACCGACAGGCAGTTATGGCTACACCTTC. Its protein is CASRATPTGSYGYTF. This chain connects TRBV6-5 to TRBJ1-2, with D possibly matching TRBD1 (6 bases). The CDR3 is 15 amino acids. CDR1 is MNHEY, CDR2 SVGAGI, per germline. With 6 bases removed from V and 5 bases from J, the gap between germline ends came to 19 bases.